These 30 T cell receptor beta chains were all obtained from the same sample, sequenced in a study of OX40 agonist ivuxolimab in advanced cancers. The library was generated by the immunoSEQ multiplex PCR assay. As stored in TCRdb, this immuneACCESS dataset retains in-frame rearrangements with V and J assigned. A fraction of the clones does not appear; measured against another copy, unresolved V genes explain less than half of the discrepancy, and the remainder lacks a known reason. This sample is represented by fewer than 75,000 clones; around 84% of them were singletons. The ten largest clones add up to 7% to 9.5% of the sample. The material was CD4+ or CD8+ T cells sorted from blood, obtained in a trial of the OX40 agonist ivuxolimab. The receptors originated from an adult with an advanced solid tumor such as melanoma, head and neck, liver or kidney cancer.

This clone was recorded once. The V call is TRBV21-1, the J call TRBJ2-7; the table names TRBD2, a call not compared with the DNA. TRBV21-1 is described as a pseudogene. CDR3 size: 17 residues. The CDR3 reads CASILLTSGGPSYEQYV. The CDR3, as DNA: TGTGCCAGCATCTTGTTAACTAGCGGGGGGCCCTCCTACGAGCAGTACGTC.

This chain links TRBV7-7 with TRBJ2-5, with D hard to call. Germline V gene sequence: CDR1 SSHAT, CDR2 FNYEAQ (reference sequence). With 1 base removed from V and 5 bases from J, the gap between germline ends came to 8 bases. This CDR3 comprises 13 residues. The chain's CDR3 is CASSLVGAETQYF. CDR3 coding DNA: TGTGCCAGCAGCTTAGTTGGTGCGGAGACCCAGTACTTC.

This clone was detected a few times. The CDR3 protein is CASSTSRPGGSMYEQYF. Here the CDR3 DNA reads TGTGCCAGCAGCACCTCGCGCCCTGGCGGGAGTATGTACGAGCAGTACTTC. The chain carries TRBV7-6 and TRBJ2-7, with 7 bases aligning to TRBD2. Per the germline V gene, CDR1 is SGHVS and CDR2 is FNYEAQ. V shed 5 bases, J shed 4 bases, and the junction held 17 bases outside the gene matches. This CDR3 contains 17 residues.

The chain couples TRBV10-3 to TRBJ1-2; 9 bases are a match to TRBD1. The CDR3 runs to 16 residues. V shed 5 bases and J 3 bases; nucleotides not matched to a gene: 10. Germline V gene data show CDR1 as ENHRY and CDR2 as SYGVKD. The CDR3 spells CAISPIGTGRYYGYTF. CDR3 DNA: TGTGCCATCAGTCCAATTGGGACAGGGAGATACTATGGCTACACCTTC.

With respect to this clone: The DNA is left out, because the CDR3 cannot be placed on it with certainty; the CDR3 is given as TCRdb lists it. The V gene is TRBV28, the J gene TRBJ2-3; the table's D call, TRBD2, has no DNA check behind it. Inclusive of both ends, the CDR3 amounts to 16 amino acids. Per the germline V gene, CDR1 is MDHEN and CDR2 is SYDVKM. CDR3 residues: CASSSSRSPSTDTQYF.

This chain connects TRBV4-2 to TRBJ1-1, with D possibly matching TRBD1 (6 bases). CDR1 and CDR2 from the germline V gene are LGHNA and YNFKEQ. The CDR3 runs to 16 residues. V was pared by 4 bases and J by 4 bases, with 19 bases between. This CDR3 reads CASSLGGRGKGTEAFF. CDR3 nucleotides: TGTGCCAGCAGCCTAGGGGGAAGGGGCAAAGGCACTGAAGCTTTCTTT.

The chain links TRBV28 to TRBJ2-7; 12 bases are a match to TRBD1. The CDR3 is made up of 15 amino acids. Germline V CDR1 and CDR2: MDHEN, SYDVKM. Germline trimming cut 6 bases from V and 7 bases from J; bases unmatched to any gene: 10. CDR3 sequence (DNA): TGTGCCAGCAGGCCCACGGGACAGGGGGCGGGTGAGCAGTACTTC. It codes for CASRPTGQGAGEQYF.

This chain uses TRBV5-1 with TRBJ2-5, with TRBD1 identical over 7 bases. The J segment lost 3 bases and the V segment lost 6 bases, leaving 5 bases of the junction unmatched. The CDR3 extends over 13 amino acids. Per the germline V gene, CDR1 is SGHRS and CDR2 is YFSETQ. The CDR3, as DNA: TGCGCCAGCAAGGGGACAGCTAAAGAGACCCAGTACTTC. Residues: CASKGTAKETQYF.

With regard to this clone: The junction departs from germline at one end; a sequencing error may be responsible. This sequence joins TRBV18 and TRBJ1-1; no clear D gene. Germline CDR1 reads KGHSH; CDR2 reads LQKENI. The CDR3 covers 13 residues. The CDR3 sequence is CASSTDHNSEAFF. CDR3 coding DNA: TGTGCCAGCTCAACGGATCATAACAGTGAAGCTTTCTTT.

The gene calls are TRBV30 and TRBJ2-5; TRBD1 aligns across 8 bases. Per the germline V gene, CDR1 is GTSNPN and CDR2 is SVGIG (reference sequence). This CDR3 is 16 amino acids long. The trim removed 3 bases at V and 3 bases at J, leaving 12 bases unmatched. The CDR3 loop reads CAWRGDRFSSEETQYF. The CDR3 nucleotides read TGTGCCTGGAGAGGGGACAGGTTTTCTTCGGAAGAGACCCAGTACTTC.

This clone was picked up one time. This chain uses TRBV28 with TRBJ2-1; 8 nucleotides line up with TRBD2. The length of the CDR3 is 15 residues. The germline V gene has CDR1 MDHEN and CDR2 SYDVKM. The V and J ends lost 5 bases and 6 bases, in that order; junction bases with no gene match: 9. The CDR3 here is CASSTLAGPLNEQFF. As DNA, the CDR3 is TGTGCCAGCAGTACCTTAGCGGGACCCCTCAATGAGCAGTTCTTC.

J is TRBJ1-1 and V is TRBV5-1, with D possibly matching TRBD1 (5 bases). Germline CDR1 is SGHRS and CDR2 is YFSETQ. V lost 2 bases and J lost 3, with 11 bases in between. The CDR3 sequence is 14 residues long. CDR3 sequence reads: CASSFWGGDTEAFF. The CDR3, as DNA: TGCGCCAGCAGCTTCTGGGGGGGAGACACTGAAGCTTTCTTT. The complete variable domain, with remaining parts taken from reference TRBV5-1 and TRBJ1-1, reads KAGVTQTPRYLIKTRGQQVTLSCSPISGHRSVSWYQQTPGQGLQFLFEYFSETQRNKGNFPGRFSGRQFSNSRSEMNVSTLELGDSALYLCASSFWGGDTEAFFGQGTRLTVV.

This clone is medium-sized (0.01 to 0.1%) by share. The genes are TRBV29-1 and TRBJ1-3; D unclear. The germline V gene encodes CDR1 SQVTM and CDR2 ANQGSEA. V lost 4 bases and J lost 0, with 13 bases in between. This CDR3 comprises 15 residues. The DNA of the CDR3 is TGCAGCGTTGCGATCGGGATTCCCTCTGGAAACACCATATATTTT. Translated, it gives CSVAIGIPSGNTIYF.

The J gene is TRBJ2-5, the V gene TRBV7-9; 7 bases match TRBD2. The CDR3 is 14 amino acids. Germline CDR1 is SEHNR and CDR2 is FQNEAQ (reference sequence). V shed 5 bases, J shed 1 base, and the junction held 4 bases outside the gene matches. This CDR3 reads CASSEAGIQETQYF. CDR3 coding DNA: TGTGCCAGCAGCGAAGCGGGGATCCAAGAGACCCAGTACTTC.

This clone was picked up a small number of times. The chain couples TRBV12-5 to TRBJ1-1; 9 bases map to TRBD1. Germline V gene data show CDR1 as LGHNT and CDR2 as FRNRAP. The CDR3 is 13 amino acids. Unmatched junction bases numbered 4, after V lost 6 bases and J lost 5 bases. CDR3 sequence: CASGRQGGTEAFF. The DNA of the CDR3 is TGTGCTAGTGGGAGACAGGGGGGGACTGAAGCTTTCTTT.

The chain recombines TRBV11-2 with TRBJ1-5; D unclear. This CDR3 contains 13 residues. Trimming removed 0 bases from V and 6 bases from J, with 6 bases in between. Per germline, CDR1 SGHAT and CDR2 FQNNGV. As DNA, the CDR3 is TGTGCCAGCAGCTTAGACCGGGCTCAGCCCCAGCATTTT. Protein sequence: CASSLDRAQPQHF.

The J gene is TRBJ1-1, the V gene TRBV29-1, with D unclear. The CDR3 has 12 residues. Germline CDR1 and CDR2: SQVTM and ANQGSEA. V lost 6 bases and J 4 bases, leaving 12 bases between the germline ends. CDR3 amino acids: CSVWEEGTEAFF. Written as DNA, the CDR3 is TGCAGCGTATGGGAGGAAGGCACTGAAGCTTTCTTT.

The chain uses TRBV2 and TRBJ1-2; 11 bases align to TRBD1. J lost 8 bases, V lost 8 bases, and 10 bases had no gene match. The germline V gene encodes CDR1 SNHLY and CDR2 FYNNEI. This CDR3 contains 14 residues. The CDR3 region has the DNA TGTGCCAGCGGCCGGGACAGGGGGGGAGAAGGCTACACCTTC. This codes for CASGRDRGGEGYTF.

This chain connects TRBV7-9 to TRBJ2-5, with 8 bases fitting TRBD1. The trim removed 5 bases at V and 2 bases at J, leaving 13 bases unmatched. This CDR3 has 17 residues. CDR1 is SEHNR and CDR2 is FQNEAQ in the germline V gene (reference sequence). CDR3 nucleotide sequence: TGTGCCAGCAGCCGGACGACAGGGGTAGGGAGTCAAGAGACCCAGTACTTC. It encodes CASSRTTGVGSQETQYF.

This clone was observed once. CDR3: CASSETENYGYTF. CDR3 bases: TGTGCCAGCAGCGAGACAGAAAACTATGGCTACACCTTC. This chain connects TRBV7-2 to TRBJ1-2; a weak D match, TRBD1 (5 bases). Germline V CDR1 and CDR2: SGHTA, FQGNSA. Trimming removed 5 bases at V and 2 bases at J, with 9 bases between. There are 13 residues in the CDR3.

This chain joins TRBV6-6 and TRBJ2-1, with 8 nucleotides matching TRBD1. The V segment lost 6 bases and the J segment 8 bases; nucleotides outside the gene matches: 12. This CDR3 is built from 15 residues. CDR1 and CDR2 (germline): MNHNY, SVGAGI (reference sequence). CDR3 nucleotide sequence: TGTGCCAGCAGCTATCCGGGACAGGCGTCGGATGAGCAGTTCTTC. Encoded protein: CASSYPGQASDEQFF.

Here the CDR3 reads CSVEDQTSGIADTQYF. In DNA, the CDR3 is TGCAGCGTTGAAGATCAGACTAGCGGGATCGCAGATACGCAGTATTTT. The chain has TRBV29-1 and TRBJ2-3; TRBD2 agrees at 11 bases. Unmatched junction bases numbered 6, after V lost 0 bases and J lost 4 bases. CDR3 length: 16 residues. The germline CDR1 and CDR2 sequences are SQVTM and ANQGSEA.

The rearrangement links TRBV9 to TRBJ2-3; 7 positions agree with TRBD1. The germline CDR1 and CDR2 sequences are SGDLS and YYNGEE. This CDR3 has 13 amino acids. V lost 1 base, J lost 7 bases, and 3 bases stayed unmatched. CDR3 nucleotides: TGTGCCAGCAGCGTACACAGGGGATATACGCAGTATTTT. Residues: CASSVHRGYTQYF.

In DNA form, the CDR3 reads TGTGCCAGTAGACAGGGGGGTCAAGATACGCAGTATTTT. Its translation is CASRQGGQDTQYF. The rearrangement uses TRBV19 and TRBJ2-3, with 8 bases matching TRBD1. Germline CDR1 LNHDA, CDR2 SQIVND (reference sequence). The CDR3 is made up of 13 amino acids. The V segment lost 6 bases and the J segment 5 bases; nucleotides outside the gene matches: 4.

The chain links TRBV6-6 to TRBJ2-3; D gene uncertain. CDR3 length: 15 amino acids. V lost 6 bases to trimming and J lost 2 bases, with 15 bases between them. The V gene's germline CDR1 is MNHNY and CDR2 SVGAGI (reference sequence). CDR3 bases: TGTGCCAGCAGCCCCTCCGCAGGTCCCACAGATACGCAGTATTTT. Its protein is CASSPSAGPTDTQYF.

The chain recombines TRBV5-5 with TRBJ1-4; no reliable D call. The CDR3 spans 13 residues. The germline V gene encodes CDR1 SGHKS and CDR2 YYEKEE (reference sequence). V was shortened by 1 base and J by 8 bases, with 9 bases between the two germline ends. In DNA form, the CDR3 reads TGTGCCAGCAGCTTGAATGAAGGGGAAAAACTGTTTTTT. Protein product: CASSLNEGEKLFF.

Concerning this clone itself: Because it lacks the conserved phenylalanine or tryptophan at the end, this CDR3 is likely a read error. The chain carries TRBV6-6 and TRBJ1-1, with TRBD1 as a possible D gene (6 bases). V was shortened by 5 bases and J by 6 bases, with 10 bases between the two germline ends. Germline lookup yields CDR1 MNHNY and CDR2 SVGAGI (reference sequence). The CDR3 is 12 amino acids. In DNA form, the CDR3 reads TGTGCCAGCAGTCCTCCAGGGGCTGAAGCTTTCCTT. This codes for CASSPPGAEAFL.

This chain uses TRBV7-6 with TRBJ2-2, with D possibly TRBD1 on 5 matching bases. CDR3 length: 13 amino acids. Germline lookup yields CDR1 SGHVS and CDR2 FNYEAQ. Trimming stripped 4 bases from V and 6 bases from J, with 9 bases between. In nucleotides, the CDR3 is TGTGCCAGCAGCTCACAGGAATCCGGGGAGCTGTTTTTT. Translation gives CASSSQESGELFF. The entire variable domain, with the rest obtained from reference TRBV7-6 and TRBJ2-2, is as follows: GAGVSQSPRYKVTKRGQDVALRCDPISGHVSLYWYRQALGQGPEFLTYFNYEAQQDKSGLPNDRFSAERPEGSISTLTIQRTEQRDSAMYRCASSSQESGELFFGEGSRLTVL.

DNA of the CDR3: TGCGCCAGCAGCCTTGGTAGCCTCCGGGAGACCCAGTACTTC. Residues: CASSLGSLRETQYF. The V call is TRBV5-1, the J call TRBJ2-5; D gene ambiguous. This CDR3 region has 14 residues. With 4 bases removed from V and 5 bases from J, the gap between germline ends came to 15 bases. Germline CDR1 SGHRS, CDR2 YFSETQ.

This chain uses TRBV4-1 with TRBJ1-3; no reliable D call. The CDR3 consists of 13 residues. Trimming removed 0 bases from V and 4 bases from J, with 4 bases in between. Germline V gives CDR1 MGHRA, CDR2 YSYEKL. Here the CDR3 DNA reads TGCGCCAGCAGCCAAGATAGAGGAAACACCATATATTTT. This sequence encodes CASSQDRGNTIYF.